Each of the 18 T cell receptor beta chains below was sequenced from the same sample in a study of CD8+ T cells in alopecia areata. Reverse transcribed after extraction, RNA yielded cDNA as the sequencing template. The assay was immunoSEQ multiplex PCR, and TCRdb's table has in-frame clones only and misses some. The sample includes 87,000 or so clones, just over 70% of them seen just once. Treatment reported: oral pan-JAK inhibitor, 5-10 mg twice daily. The input for sequencing was CD8+ T cells sorted from blood, taken between weeks 43 and 45, from a patient treated with tofacitinib. The receptor set was obtained from a human donor with alopecia areata.

The chain joins TRBV29-1 to TRBJ1-1; D is undetermined. With 7 bases removed from V and 0 bases from J, the gap between germline ends came to 6 bases. Germline-derived CDR1 and CDR2 are SQVTM and ANQGSEA. This CDR3 is 11 amino acids long. This CDR3 reads CSGELNTEAFF. As DNA, the CDR3 is TGCAGCGGAGAACTGAACACTGAAGCTTTCTTT.

The chain recombines TRBV6-5 with TRBJ2-2; 12 bases map to TRBD2. The junction had 3 bases not matched to a gene; V was cut back by 0 bases and J by 7 bases. The CDR3 totals 16 residues. Germline assignment: CDR1 MNHEY and CDR2 SVGAGI. The CDR3 here is CASSYSTSGGVGELFF. The CDR3 nucleotides are TGTGCCAGCAGTTACTCGACTAGCGGGGGCGTCGGGGAGCTGTTTTTT.

The chain links TRBV7-2 to TRBJ1-2, with D unclear. Trimming shortened V by 4 bases and J by 0 bases, and 12 bases separated the two germline ends. This CDR3 has 15 amino acids. The germline gives CDR1 SGHTA, CDR2 FQGNSA. In DNA form, the CDR3 reads TGTGCCAGCAGCTCCACGGGTCGGTCTAACTATGGCTACACCTTC. It encodes CASSSTGRSNYGYTF.

This chain connects TRBV11-2 to TRBJ2-3; a weak D match, TRBD1 (6 bases). The CDR3 is made up of 15 amino acids. V gave up 1 base and J gave up 4 bases, with 12 bases separating them. Germline V gene lookup returns CDR1 SGHAT and CDR2 FQNNGV. The CDR3 loop reads CASSLGQGWADTQYF. DNA of the CDR3: TGTGCCAGCAGCTTAGGGCAGGGGTGGGCAGATACGCAGTATTTT.

Only one count was recorded for this clone. The chain has TRBV19 and TRBJ2-1; tentative D call: TRBD2 (6 bases). Germline values: CDR1 LNHDA, CDR2 SQIVND (reference sequence). V lost 8 bases and J lost 6, with 11 bases in between. The CDR3 has 12 residues. The CDR3 protein is CASGTGFNEQFF. Here the CDR3 DNA reads TGTGCCAGTGGGACTGGATTCAATGAGCAGTTCTTC.

The J gene is TRBJ2-5, the V gene TRBV30, with 7 bases matching TRBD1. Germline lookup yields CDR1 GTSNPN and CDR2 SVGIG (reference sequence). The V and J ends lost 1 base and 4 bases, in that order; junction bases with no gene match: 6. This CDR3 contains 14 residues. In DNA, the CDR3 is TGTGCCTGGAGTGGGGAAAGGGGGCGAGAGACCCAGTACTTC. It translates to CAWSGERGRETQYF. The full variable domain, with the rest looked up from reference TRBV30 and TRBJ2-5, is SQTIHQWPATLVQPVGSPLSLECTVEGTSNPNLYWYRQAAGRGLQLLFYSVGIGQISSEVPQNLSASRPQDRQFILSSKKLLLSDSGFYLCAWSGERGRETQYFGPGTRLLVL.

The chain joins TRBV2 to TRBJ2-1, with 7 bases identical to TRBD1. Germline trimming cut 3 bases from V and 0 bases from J; bases unmatched to any gene: 5. Germline assignment: CDR1 SNHLY and CDR2 FYNNEI. This CDR3 comprises 16 residues. This CDR3 is CASSEGQFNSYNEQFF. For the CDR3, the DNA is TGTGCCAGCAGTGAGGGACAGTTTAACTCCTACAATGAGCAGTTCTTC.

About this clone: This specimen includes other DNA sequences encoding the same CDR3. This chain links TRBV19 with TRBJ1-5, with 10 positions matching TRBD1. Trimming removed 3 bases from V and 6 bases from J; junction bases left unmatched: 2. The CDR3 totals 14 residues. The germline V gene has CDR1 LNHDA and CDR2 SQIVND (reference sequence). This CDR3 is CASSIRDRGQPQHF. Here the CDR3 DNA reads TGTGCCAGTAGTATTCGGGACAGGGGTCAGCCCCAGCATTTT.

The gene calls are TRBV2 and TRBJ2-7; 9 nucleotides align to TRBD1. The V segment lost 6 bases and the J segment 2 bases; nucleotides outside the gene matches: 20. CDR3 length equals 19 residues. Germline CDR1 SNHLY, CDR2 FYNNEI. CDR3 sequence reads: CASSLKRQIPGQGTYEQYF. CDR3 DNA sequence: TGTGCCAGCAGCTTGAAGAGACAAATCCCGGGACAGGGCACCTACGAGCAGTACTTC.

The genes are TRBV19 and TRBJ2-5; 10 bases match TRBD1. Germline trimming cut 7 bases from V and 5 bases from J; bases unmatched to any gene: 13. Germline loops: CDR1 LNHDA, CDR2 SQIVND (reference sequence). The CDR3 loop spans 16 amino acids. This CDR3 reads CASKPDRDRGNETQYF. CDR3 DNA: TGTGCCAGTAAGCCCGACCGGGACAGGGGCAATGAGACCCAGTACTTC.

The V and J genes are TRBV30 and TRBJ1-2; TRBD1 agrees at 8 bases. This CDR3 has 15 amino acids. The V segment lost 3 bases and the J segment 6 bases; nucleotides outside the gene matches: 12. The germline gives CDR1 GTSNPN, CDR2 SVGIG (reference sequence). CDR3 nucleotides: TGTGCCTGGAGCGTGGGACAGGTCGCGAGTGATGGCTACACCTTC. Its translation: CAWSVGQVASDGYTF.

This chain uses TRBV14 with TRBJ2-2, with a weak D call TRBD1 (5 bases). Trimming removed 0 bases at V and 5 bases at J, with 13 bases between. The CDR3 is made up of 16 amino acids. CDR1 is SGHDN and CDR2 is FVKESK in the germline V gene. The CDR3 here is CASSQDYRFYTGELFF. The CDR3 DNA follows: TGTGCCAGCAGCCAAGACTACAGGTTCTATACCGGGGAGCTGTTTTTT.

This chain connects TRBV30 to TRBJ2-7, with D unclear. V dropped 3 bases and J dropped 0 bases, with 9 bases sitting between them. Germline lookup yields CDR1 GTSNPN and CDR2 SVGIG (reference sequence). There are 13 residues in the CDR3. CDR3 nucleotide sequence: TGTGCCTGGAGGTCGACGGACTCCTACGAGCAGTACTTC. This codes for CAWRSTDSYEQYF.

This chain links TRBV5-1 with TRBJ2-3; D gene ambiguous. The V and J ends lost 1 base and 2 bases respectively, with 8 bases between them. This CDR3 has 14 residues. CDR1 is SGHRS, CDR2 YFSETQ, per germline. CDR3: CASSLRPNTDTQYF. As DNA, the CDR3 is TGCGCCAGCAGCTTGAGGCCGAACACAGATACGCAGTATTTT.

This clone has only a few counts. The chain is built from TRBV29-1 and TRBJ1-2; a weak D match, TRBD1 (6 bases). This CDR3 has 13 amino acids. Looked up from germline, CDR1 is SQVTM and CDR2 is ANQGSEA. The V end was cut by 5 bases, the J end by 4 bases, with 14 bases between. The CDR3 DNA is TGCAGCGTTCGGGACACCGAGTCCTATGGCTACACCTTC. It yields the protein CSVRDTESYGYTF.

The chain is built from TRBV2 and TRBJ1-2; no clear D. Trimming took 7 bases from V and 4 from J, leaving 16 bases between them. The CDR3 covers 14 residues. Germline CDR1 SNHLY, CDR2 FYNNEI. The CDR3 protein is CASTPGQDGYGYTF. The CDR3 coding sequence is TGTGCCAGCACACCCGGGCAGGACGGCTATGGCTACACCTTC.

J is TRBJ1-1 and V is TRBV29-1; D ambiguous. Trimming removed 1 base from V and 9 bases from J, with 6 bases in between. Germline lookup yields CDR1 SQVTM and CDR2 ANQGSEA. CDR3 length equals 10 residues. Here the CDR3 DNA reads TGCAGCGTTGAAGGCCCGAAAGCTTTCTTT. The encoded protein is CSVEGPKAFF.

This clone was found a few times. The V and J genes are TRBV19 and TRBJ2-7; D gene uncertain. The CDR3 totals 12 residues. Germline CDR1 reads LNHDA; CDR2 reads SQIVND (reference sequence). Between the trimmed V and J ends, which lost 3 bases and 3 bases, there was a span of 6 bases. In DNA form, the CDR3 reads TGTGCCAGTAGTATCGGCAACTACGAGCAGTACTTC. Residues: CASSIGNYEQYF.